These 18 T cell receptor beta chains came from one sample sequenced in a study of T cells in Graves' hyperthyroidism and ophthalmopathy. Amplification of TCR beta CDR3 regions used RNA as the template. Carried out on the TCR CDR3, a first-round RT-PCR used the HTBI primer set. MiXCR was run by TCRdb on the multiplex PCR reads, yielding one entry per CDR3 protein. This sample has about 610,000 distinct CDR3 sequences, with more than 15% found just once. The source material was blood. These receptors all come from a woman in her 40s with Graves' ophthalmopathy.

The chain joins TRBV10-1 to TRBJ1-1; TRBD1 is a possible D gene (6 bases). CDR1 and CDR2 from the germline V gene are WNHNN and SYGVQD (reference sequence). V was clipped by 2 bases and J by 5 bases, with 15 bases between them. CDR3 length: 15 residues. Written as DNA, the CDR3 is TGCGCCAGCAGTGAGGGGGGGCCCGTGGCGACTGAAGCTTTCTTT. This encodes CASSEGGPVATEAFF.

The J gene is TRBJ1-2, the V gene TRBV29-1, with no clear D. Germline-derived CDR1 and CDR2 are SQVTM and ANQGSEA. The CDR3 has 13 residues. With 7 bases removed from V and 5 bases from J, the gap between germline ends came to 17 bases. CDR3 coding DNA: TGCAGCGCGGAACAACAAGCGGGTTATGGCTACACCTTC. It translates to CSAEQQAGYGYTF.

The V gene is TRBV6-2 or TRBV6-3, the J gene TRBJ2-3, with D maybe TRBD2 (7 bases). V was trimmed by 6 bases and J by 2 bases, leaving 12 bases between them. Germline values: CDR1 MNHEY, CDR2 SVGEGT. This CDR3 has 14 amino acids. CDR3 sequence (DNA): TGTGCCAGCAGGGCGGGGGCGATCACAGATACGCAGTATTTT. Translation gives CASRAGAITDTQYF.

This clonotype has only a few counts. The rearrangement uses TRBV6-1 and TRBJ1-2; 10 bases are shared with TRBD1. V trimming: 3 bases; J trimming: 7 bases; junction bases outside the gene matches: 5. The CDR3 consists of 14 residues. The germline CDR1 and CDR2 sequences are MNHNS and SASEGT. The CDR3 loop reads CASSDLGTGVGYTF. CDR3 sequence (DNA): TGTGCCAGCAGTGATTTGGGGACAGGGGTTGGCTACACCTTC.

CDR3 DNA sequence: TGTGCCAGCAGCTTGGTGAGTGGACGTAGCACTGAAGCTTTCTTT. Translating it yields CASSLVSGRSTEAFF. The V and J genes are TRBV5-4 and TRBJ1-1; D unclear. This CDR3 comprises 15 residues. The germline gives CDR1 SGHNT, CDR2 YYREEE (reference sequence). Trimming cost V 0 bases and J 4 bases, with 13 bases left between them.

This clonotype has just one count. This chain links TRBV5-1 with TRBJ1-2; 8 bases agree with TRBD1. Germline V gives CDR1 SGHRS, CDR2 YFSETQ. V lost 4 bases, J lost 7 bases, and 12 bases stayed unmatched. The CDR3 length is 15 residues. CDR3 loop: CASSPHFQGASGYTF. In DNA, the CDR3 is TGCGCCAGCAGCCCCCACTTTCAGGGGGCTAGTGGCTACACCTTC.

This clonotype was found a few times. One end of the junction is discordant with germline, which a read error may explain. The genes are TRBV7-7 and TRBJ2-2; perhaps TRBD2 as D (5 bases). The CDR3 contains 14 residues. CDR1 SSHAT and CDR2 FNYEAQ come from the germline V gene (reference sequence). CDR3 protein: CALGSDANTGELFF. The CDR3 DNA follows: TGCGCATTGGGGAGCGACGCGAACACCGGGGAGCTGTTTTTT.

This clonotype came up a few times. The chain recombines TRBV27 with TRBJ2-7; 11 positions agree with TRBD2. The V gene's germline CDR1 is MNHEY and CDR2 SMNVEV (reference sequence). The CDR3 is 14 residues long. Losses at the gene ends were 6 bases for V and 6 bases for J; bases not matched to a gene: 7. The CDR3 reads CASRSSGGTLEQYF. The DNA of the CDR3 is TGTGCCAGCAGATCTAGCGGGGGGACACTCGAGCAGTACTTC.

This clonotype was seen many times. The rearrangement uses TRBV12-3 or TRBV12-4 and TRBJ1-1; maybe TRBD1 (6 bases). The length of the CDR3 is 14 residues. Trimming left V 6 bases short and J 2 bases short, with 13 bases between. CDR3 nucleotide sequence: TGTGCCAGCAGGCCAGACAGGACCAACACTGAAGCTTTCTTT. Translating it yields CASRPDRTNTEAFF.

This clonotype was observed at least ten times. V and J are TRBV20-1 and TRBJ2-1, with 11 bases identical to TRBD2. This CDR3 spans 20 amino acids. Germline CDR1 and CDR2: DFQATT and SNEGSKA (reference sequence). With V trimmed by 1 base and J by 7 bases, 21 bases remained unmatched. The CDR3 loop reads CSARAPVIAGGPIFENEQFF. CDR3 sequence (DNA): TGCAGTGCTAGAGCCCCGGTGATAGCGGGAGGGCCAATTTTCGAGAATGAGCAGTTCTTC.

In this sample, this clonotype turned up a few times. The chain's CDR3 is CASSSGQTVTGDEQFF. In DNA, the CDR3 is TGCGCCAGCAGCTCGGGACAGACAGTGACAGGGGATGAGCAGTTCTTC. The chain recombines TRBV5-1 with TRBJ2-1; TRBD1 matches 8 bases. Trimming at V came to 3 bases and at J to 8 bases, leaving 13 bases not matched to a gene. This CDR3 is 16 amino acids long. Germline V gives CDR1 SGHRS, CDR2 YFSETQ.

This clonotype appeared a few times. This chain uses TRBV25-1 with TRBJ1-1; D uncertain. Per germline, CDR1 MGHDK and CDR2 SYGVNS. V lost 1 base to trimming and J lost 9 bases, with 6 bases between them. The CDR3 is 11 residues long. This CDR3 reads CASSELGKAFF. CDR3 DNA: TGTGCCAGCAGTGAATTGGGGAAAGCTTTCTTT.

The chain joins TRBV27 to TRBJ2-1; 7 bases align to TRBD2. V was pared by 4 bases and J by 11 bases, with 5 bases of the junction left unmatched. The CDR3 runs 12 residues. Germline CDR1 MNHEY, CDR2 SMNVEV (reference sequence). The CDR3 protein is CASSSRGDQQFF. CDR3 nucleotide sequence: TGTGCCAGCAGTTCCCGGGGGGATCAGCAGTTCTTC.

The rearrangement links TRBV29-1 to TRBJ2-7; D gene unclear. CDR1 is SQVTM, CDR2 ANQGSEA, per germline. The CDR3 is 15 amino acids. V lost 4 bases and J lost 5, with 21 bases in between. The CDR3 bases are TGCAGCGTTGGTGTGTTGGCGGCCATTGGGCACGAGCAGTACTTC. Translated: CSVGVLAAIGHEQYF.

This clonotype was counted between two and nine times. The V gene is TRBV20-1, the J gene TRBJ1-2, with D possibly matching TRBD1 (6 bases). Germline-derived CDR1 and CDR2 are DFQATT and SNEGSKA (reference sequence). The CDR3 runs 13 residues. Between the trimmed V and J ends, which lost 3 bases and 3 bases, there was a span of 11 bases. The CDR3 reads CSASRGFDYGYTF. CDR3 nucleotides: TGCAGTGCTAGTAGGGGGTTTGACTATGGCTACACCTTC.

The chain combines TRBV6-2 or TRBV6-3 with TRBJ2-6, with D perhaps matching TRBD1 (6 bases). The ends were cut back, 7 bases at V and 0 bases at J, with 10 bases in the middle. This CDR3 contains 15 residues. From germline, CDR1 is MNHEY and CDR2 SVGEGT. In DNA, the CDR3 is TGTGCCAGCACCCCAGGGGTCTCTGGGGCCAACGTCCTGACTTTC. This translates into CASTPGVSGANVLTF.

CDR3 sequence (DNA): TGCGCCAGCAGCTGGGACGGCCAAGCCTACAATGAGCAGTTCTTC. It specifies CASSWDGQAYNEQFF. The V call is TRBV5-1, the J call TRBJ2-1, with D perhaps matching TRBD1 or TRBD2 (5 bases each). V shed 3 bases and J shed 2 bases, with 12 bases lying between them. Germline lookup yields CDR1 SGHRS and CDR2 YFSETQ. CDR3 size: 15 residues.

This clonotype has just a few counts. The chain combines TRBV27 with TRBJ1-1; 9 nucleotides align to TRBD1. Germline-derived CDR1 and CDR2 are MNHEY and SMNVEV (reference sequence). V trimming: 7 bases; J trimming: 11 bases; junction bases outside the gene matches: 14. The CDR3 spans 14 residues. Written as DNA, the CDR3 is TGTGCCAGCAAGCCGACAGGGGGAATCGTTGAGGCTTTCTTT. It specifies CASKPTGGIVEAFF.